This T cell receptor (beta chain) was identified in a study of T cell repertoires in cytomegalovirus infection. TCRdb recomputed calls from the reads with MiXCR, one row per CDR3 protein. The table shows roughly 760,000 distinct CDR3 sequences, with 35% occurring only once. The V and J ends lost 9 bases and 2 bases respectively, with 16 bases between them. This CDR3 spans 14 amino acids. Germline V lookup: CDR1 SGHAT, CDR2 FQNNGV. Notes on the study in general: The study identified carriers of CMV plus the relevant HLA from cumulative public TCR beta family frequency. Ex vivo, HLA-C-restricted CMV-specific TCR beta clonotypes prevailed over the rest of the response.

Points on this clonotype: The antigen is not known.

This clonotype was obtained from a human donor in good health (CMV status not recorded). Some clones in this sample may be carry-over from other donors' samples. The chain has TRBV11-2 and TRBJ1-1; TRBD1 might be the D (6 bases). Input material: PBMCs. CDR3 sequence reads: CASNTDRSNTEAFF. DNA of the CDR3: TGTGCCAGTAATACTGACAGGAGTAACACTGAAGCTTTCTTT.